This T cell receptor beta chain was sequenced in a study of blood T cell repertoires in COVID-19. Looking at the study overall: From T cells, B-cell-depleted T cells, or PBMCs came the material, which was cDNA or gDNA.

Source study methods: Counts of nucleated cells, estimated from reference gene primer amplification, were obtained. Assay used: immunoSEQ multiplex PCR; TCRdb lists only in-frame clones, some missing. That table furnishes V, J and clone size, whereas the DNA furnished D and trimming. This table holds approximately 250,000 clones, almost 85% found once. Germline V gives CDR1 MNHNY, CDR2 SVGAGI (reference sequence). This CDR3 has 14 residues. Between the trimmed V and J ends, which lost 2 bases and 8 bases, there was a span of 12 bases. Seattle patients were enrolled during active infection and followed longitudinally.

Material for sequencing was peripheral blood. The source is a man in his fifties with COVID-19, enrolled during active disease. The genes are TRBV6-6 and TRBJ1-4; D remains ambiguous. The CDR3 nucleotides are TGTGCCAGCAGTTACCCGGGGAGGGAAGAAAAACTGTTTTTT. Translation: CASSYPGREEKLFF.